These T cell receptor beta chains were read from a single sample in a study of blood T cell repertoires in COVID-19. Using immunoSEQ multiplex PCR, the repertoire was profiled, and TCRdb retains in-frame clones only, with some absent. The data contain under 150,000 clones, 88% of them seen just once; the ten biggest clones take up about 10%. Sequencing used peripheral blood. Every receptor here comes from a man aged 45 to 65 with active or convalescent COVID-19. CDR3s include the opening cysteine and the closing phenylalanine or tryptophan. The D gene is left open where the match is weak. Not every row has a clone size; where given, it reads once, few, many or a size class.

abundance: .
d_gene: TRBD2
j_gene: TRBJ2-1
v_gene: TRBV3-1/TRBV3-2
CDR3nt: TGTGCCAGCAGCCAAGATACGGTACTAGCGGGGTACAACAATGAGCAGTTCTTC
CDR3aa: CASSQDTVLAGYNNEQFF

abundance: .
d_gene: TRBD1
j_gene: TRBJ2-7
v_gene: TRBV28
CDR3nt: TGTGCCAGCAGCCAGGGCCCCGACAGGGACTACGAGCAGTACTTC
CDR3aa: CASSQGPDRDYEQYF

abundance: .
d_gene: TRBD2
j_gene: TRBJ2-2
v_gene: TRBV4-2
CDR3nt: TGTGCCAGCAGCCCACGACTAGCGGGGCACACCGGGGAGCTGTTTTTT
CDR3aa: CASSPRLAGHTGELFF

abundance: .
d_gene: TRBD1
j_gene: TRBJ2-7
v_gene: TRBV28
CDR3nt: TGTGCCAGCAGTGGGACAGGGATCTCCTACGAGCAGTACTTC
CDR3aa: CASSGTGISYEQYF

abundance: .
d_gene: TRBD1
j_gene: TRBJ1-4
v_gene: TRBV15
CDR3nt: TGTGCCACCAGCAGAGACAAATGGGACAGGGGGTCTCCTAATGAAAAACTGTTTTTT
CDR3aa: CATSRDKWDRGSPNEKLFF

abundance: .
d_gene: .
j_gene: TRBJ2-7
v_gene: TRBV7-8
CDR3nt: TGTGCCAGCAGCCCCCTGGTGGTACCCGAGAGGGAGCAGTACTTC
CDR3aa: CASSPLVVPEREQYF

abundance: .
d_gene: TRBD1
j_gene: TRBJ2-1
v_gene: TRBV15
CDR3nt: TGTGCCACCAGCAGAGTCGGGACAGGGAGCTCCTACAATGAGCAGTTCTTC
CDR3aa: CATSRVGTGSSYNEQFF

abundance: .
d_gene: .
j_gene: TRBJ2-1
v_gene: TRBV7-3
CDR3nt: TGTGCCAGCAGCTCCTCTAGCTTAACACATACAGAACAGTTCTTC
CDR3aa: CASSSSSLTHTEQFF

abundance: .
d_gene: TRBD1
j_gene: TRBJ1-1
v_gene: TRBV7-9
CDR3nt: TGTGCCAGCAGAAGAAATGGACAGGCCCGGAACACTGAAGCTTTCTTT
CDR3aa: CASRRNGQARNTEAFF

abundance: .
d_gene: .
j_gene: TRBJ1-4
v_gene: TRBV18
CDR3nt: TGTGCCAGCTCCCTCAGGACTAATGAAAAACTGTTTTTT
CDR3aa: CASSLRTNEKLFF

abundance: .
d_gene: .
j_gene: TRBJ2-5
v_gene: TRBV28
CDR3nt: TGTGCCAGCCGGAGGAGGAGCGTAGAGACCCAGTACTTC
CDR3aa: CASRRRSVETQYF

abundance: .
d_gene: TRBD1
j_gene: TRBJ2-4
v_gene: TRBV4-3
CDR3nt: TGCGCCAGCAGCCTTTGGTATAGACAGGGAAACATTCAGTACTTC
CDR3aa: CASSLWYRQGNIQYF

abundance: .
d_gene: TRBD1
j_gene: TRBJ1-3
v_gene: TRBV29-1
CDR3nt: TGCAGCGCCGCGGACAGGGGGACTGGAAACACCATATATTTT
CDR3aa: CSAADRGTGNTIYF

abundance: once
d_gene: TRBD2
j_gene: TRBJ2-1
v_gene: TRBV7-9
CDR3nt: TGTGCCAGCAGCAAAGCGGGAGCACCCAATGAGCAGTTCTTC
CDR3aa: CASSKAGAPNEQFF

abundance: .
d_gene: TRBD2
j_gene: TRBJ2-3
v_gene: TRBV4-1
CDR3nt: TGCGCCAGCAGCCAAGATACCGTGGGAGGGCCCCCAGATACGCAGTATTTT
CDR3aa: CASSQDTVGGPPDTQYF

abundance: .
d_gene: .
j_gene: TRBJ2-7
v_gene: TRBV28
CDR3nt: TGTGCCAGCAGTTTATGGCGCTACGAGCAGTACTTC
CDR3aa: CASSLWRYEQYF

abundance: .
d_gene: .
j_gene: TRBJ1-2
v_gene: TRBV5-4
CDR3nt: TGTGCCAGCAGCCCGCCGGGGGGCCCGCTGGAGGGCTACACCTTC
CDR3aa: CASSPPGGPLEGYTF

abundance: .
d_gene: TRBD1
j_gene: TRBJ1-3
v_gene: TRBV6-1
CDR3nt: TGTGCCAGCAGTTTCGACAGGGATGCAAGAAACACCATATATTTT
CDR3aa: CASSFDRDARNTIYF

abundance: few
d_gene: .
j_gene: TRBJ1-3
v_gene: TRBV11-2
CDR3nt: TGTGCCAGCAGCTTTGAAATGCCCGGGCAGGGCGGAAACACCATATATTTT
CDR3aa: CASSFEMPGQGGNTIYF

abundance: .
d_gene: TRBD2
j_gene: TRBJ2-1
v_gene: TRBV2
CDR3nt: TGTGCCAGCAGTCCGACTAGCGGGTCTTACAATGAGCAGTTCTTC
CDR3aa: CASSPTSGSYNEQFF

abundance: .
d_gene: .
j_gene: TRBJ1-2
v_gene: TRBV28
CDR3nt: TGTGCCAGCAGTTCACAATGGCGGGACGTCGGCTACACCTTC
CDR3aa: CASSSQWRDVGYTF

abundance: .
d_gene: .
j_gene: TRBJ2-5
v_gene: TRBV5-6
CDR3nt: TGTGCCAGCAGCTTGCGAGAGACCCAGTACTTC
CDR3aa: CASSLRETQYF